The clone carrying this TCR beta chain was observed many times. Its antigen is currently unknown. The CDR3 is made up of 15 amino acids. Unmatched junction bases numbered 4, after V lost 5 bases and J lost 3 bases. The germline gives CDR1 SGHTA, CDR2 FQGNSA. Investigators amplified TCR beta CDR3 regions from RNA transcripts. HTBI primers served in a first-round RT-PCR, which a second-round multiplex PCR followed. TCRdb independently ran MiXCR on the multiplex PCR reads; one entry per CDR3 protein. In the table there are roughly 380,000 distinct CDR3 sequences, 15% to 17% of which are singletons. This sample was taken from a study of Graves' ophthalmopathy and Graves' hyperthyroidism. Study-wide findings and caveats: Its predictions of ophthalmopathy progression gave the model 70.59% sensitivity and roughly 76% specificity.

The specimen sequenced was peripheral blood. The chain combines TRBV7-2 with TRBJ2-7, with TRBD2 matching 13 bases. The TCR comes from a woman under 30 with stable Graves' hyperthyroidism. In DNA form, the CDR3 reads TGTGCCAGCAGCCGGACTAGCGGGAGTAACTACGAGCAGTACTTC. Translating gives CASSRTSGSNYEQYF.